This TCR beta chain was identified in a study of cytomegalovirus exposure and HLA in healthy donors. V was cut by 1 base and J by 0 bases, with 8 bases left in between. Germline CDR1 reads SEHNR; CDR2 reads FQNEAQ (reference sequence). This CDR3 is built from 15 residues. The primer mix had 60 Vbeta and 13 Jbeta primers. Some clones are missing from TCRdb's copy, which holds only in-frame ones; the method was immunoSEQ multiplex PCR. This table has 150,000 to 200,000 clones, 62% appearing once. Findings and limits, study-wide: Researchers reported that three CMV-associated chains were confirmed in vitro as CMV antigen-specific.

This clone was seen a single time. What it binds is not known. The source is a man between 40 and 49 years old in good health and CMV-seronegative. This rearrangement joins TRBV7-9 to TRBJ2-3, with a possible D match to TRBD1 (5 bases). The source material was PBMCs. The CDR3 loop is CASSLDGHSTDTQYF. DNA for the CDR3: TGTGCCAGCAGCTTAGATGGACACAGCACAGATACGCAGTATTTT.